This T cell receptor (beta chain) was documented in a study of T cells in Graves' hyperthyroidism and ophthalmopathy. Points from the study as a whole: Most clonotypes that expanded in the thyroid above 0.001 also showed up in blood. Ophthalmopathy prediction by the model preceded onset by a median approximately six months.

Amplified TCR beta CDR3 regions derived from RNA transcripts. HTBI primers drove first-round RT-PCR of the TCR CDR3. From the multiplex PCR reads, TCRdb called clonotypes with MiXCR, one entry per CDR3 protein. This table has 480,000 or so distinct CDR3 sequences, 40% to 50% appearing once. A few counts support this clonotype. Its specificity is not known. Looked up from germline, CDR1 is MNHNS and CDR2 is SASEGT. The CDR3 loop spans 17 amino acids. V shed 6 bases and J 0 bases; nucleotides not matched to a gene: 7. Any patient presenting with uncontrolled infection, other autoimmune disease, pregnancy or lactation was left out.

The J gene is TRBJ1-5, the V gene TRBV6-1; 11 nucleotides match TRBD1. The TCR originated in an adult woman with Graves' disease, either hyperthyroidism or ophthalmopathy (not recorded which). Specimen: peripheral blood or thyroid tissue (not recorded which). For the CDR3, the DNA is TGTGCCAGCAGCAAATACGGGACAGGGGGTAGCAATCAGCCCCAGCATTTT. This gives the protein CASSKYGTGGSNQPQHF.